This T cell receptor beta chain was found in a study of cytomegalovirus exposure and HLA in healthy donors. Germline CDR1 reads LNHDA; CDR2 reads SQIVND (reference sequence). There are 15 residues in the CDR3. The trim removed 1 base at V and 7 bases at J, leaving 7 bases unmatched. Broader study findings: Earlier analysis found most TCR beta V segments productive about 87% or about 30% of the time. Sequencing depth roughly uniform across donors was assumed in presence/absence analyses. The classifier reportedly diagnosed cytomegalovirus status with high sensitivity and specificity. Sequencing had likely introduced a cluster of highly shared sequence variants as an artifact.

Details on this clone: No antigen is known for it.

It was with 60 Vbeta and 13 Jbeta primers that the PCR ran. The repertoire was sequenced with immunoSEQ multiplex PCR; TCRdb's copy has only in-frame clones and lacks some. Of tens of thousands of clones listed, approximately 7.6% are singletons. The receptor was isolated from a man in his forties or fifties in good health and CMV-seronegative. Sequencing was carried out using PBMCs. The gene calls are TRBV19 and TRBJ2-1; 7 bases line up with TRBD2. CDR3 in amino acids: CASSIVGGSSNEQFF. The CDR3 DNA sequence: TGTGCCAGTAGTATAGTTGGCGGGAGCTCAAATGAGCAGTTCTTC.